The clone carrying this TCR beta chain was picked up a small number of times. The antigen is not known. The data originate from a study of early T cells in non-severe SARS-CoV-2 infection. Looking at the study overall: Chains stayed unpaired after sequencing of bulk RNA from unsorted whole blood.

Study-wide findings and caveats: There was a bias toward anti-spike CD8 responses in VDJdb matching, which missed private and CD4 specificities.

In the library, individual cDNA molecules carried attached unique molecular identifiers. TCRdb reanalysed the 5' RACE reads using MiXCR and keeps one entry per CDR3 protein. The repertoire includes about 66,000 distinct CDR3 sequences, around 13% of them detected once, and roughly 8.3% sits in the top ten. CDR1 is LNHNV and CDR2 is YYDKDF in the germline V gene (reference sequence). V was trimmed by 1 base and J by 9 bases, leaving 19 bases between them. The CDR3 is 15 residues long. The specimen sequenced was whole blood. This receptor was identified in an adult who was a healthcare worker with PCR-confirmed SARS-CoV-2 infection or an uninfected control (not recorded which). This sequence joins TRBV15 and TRBJ2-7; D might be TRBD2 (6 bases). CDR3 coding DNA: TGTGCCACCAGCAGAGGAAAGGGACTCGGCCAGGGGCAGTACTTC. Protein: CATSRGKGLGQGQYF.